This T cell receptor (beta chain) was sequenced during a study of blood T cell repertoires in COVID-19. Background on the study: Acute-phase and convalescent COVID-19 samples originated in the United States, Italy and Spain.

Sequenced by immunoSEQ multiplex PCR; TCRdb stores in-frame clones only, minus some. The sample holds about 190,000 clones, 84% seen once. Per germline, CDR1 MNHEY and CDR2 SVGAGI. The CDR3 has 13 residues. Germline trimming cut 8 bases from V and 7 bases from J; bases unmatched to any gene: 8. The specimen was peripheral blood. This sequence joins TRBV6-5 and TRBJ1-5; 7 bases are shared with TRBD1. This receptor was taken from a human donor in a cohort sampled during active COVID-19. The CDR3 nucleotides are TGTGCCAGCCATTCAGGGGGTTACCAGCCCCAGCATTTT. Translating gives CASHSGGYQPQHF.